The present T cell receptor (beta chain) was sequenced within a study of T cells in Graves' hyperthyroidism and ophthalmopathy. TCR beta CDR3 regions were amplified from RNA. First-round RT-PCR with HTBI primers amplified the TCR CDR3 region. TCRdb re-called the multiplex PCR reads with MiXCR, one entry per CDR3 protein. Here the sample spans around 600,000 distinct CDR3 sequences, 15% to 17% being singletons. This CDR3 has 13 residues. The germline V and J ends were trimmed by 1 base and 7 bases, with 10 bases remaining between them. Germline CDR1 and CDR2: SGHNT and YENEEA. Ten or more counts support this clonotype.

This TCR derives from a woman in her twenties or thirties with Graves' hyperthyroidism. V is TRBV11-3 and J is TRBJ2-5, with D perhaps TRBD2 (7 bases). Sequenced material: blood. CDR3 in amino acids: CASSLAGEGTQYF. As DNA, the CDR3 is TGTGCCAGCAGCTTAGCAGGGGAGGGGACCCAGTACTTC.